This T cell receptor beta chain emerged from a study of shared clonotypes between healthy human individuals (dated by TCRdb to between 2020 and 2021). About the investigation overall: A couple of women and a few men aged 18 to 49 years were included in the cohort. Per donor, three plates each were used for CD4 naive and CD4 memory, two for CD8 naive, and one for CD8 memory. To estimate repertoire size and how much clonotype sharing occurs between individuals, the study deeply sequenced the blood TCR repertoires of several healthy adults. Libraries were prepared and TCR repertoires were sequenced by different laboratories using diverse techniques, in order to increase sequencing depth and limit assay-specific biases. Leukapheresis yielded between about 0.8 and 8.9 billion PBMCs per donor. What the authors observed across the whole study: Based on pairwise subsampling, the degree of clonotype sharing among donors was expected to be affected by sequencing depth. The genetic and exposure-history diversity represented was limited by the small number of donors. Higher generation probabilities were observed for clonotypes shared by all four sorted-subset donors than for non-shared clonotypes. Only blood was sampled, and tissue TCR repertoires likely differ from those in blood. Incomplete sequencing was indicated by rarefaction of sorted-subset datasets, despite the large sequencing depth. When a few donors were compared, the shared fraction of clonotypes was about 5% for naive CD4, over 3% for naive CD8, roughly 2.3% for memory CD4, and 0.4% for memory CD8. Larger estimated clonotype richness was generally found for naive subsets than for memory subsets.

Using the deep immunoSEQ assay, multiplex PCR amplified TCR CDR3 regions from genomic DNA. Genomic DNA extracted from each cell subset was distributed evenly over all wells of several immunoSEQ 96-well plates, and each plate served as one replicate. For sorted subsets, about 0.2 ug genomic DNA, equal to tens of thousands of T cell genomes, was loaded into each replicate PCR. The purified libraries were quantified using a Qubit 3.0 fluorometer, sized with a Bioanalyzer 2100, and then quantified again using the KAPA Library Quantification kit. Every immunoSEQ 96-well plate was sequenced on a separate single-read 150-cycle Illumina NextSeq 550 flow cell. The authors processed their data as follows. Because the immunoSEQ output included only junctional sequences and no quality scores, the filtering could not be the same as the filtering used for full-length reads. To assign V/J genes and CDR3, sequences were annotated using PyIR, a Python wrapper for IgBLAST v1.9, with IMGT germline references. Reads were filtered out if the reads had weak V/J assignments (E-value above 1e-6), no CDR3, stop codons, out-of-frame junctions, or ambiguous translated residues. V3J clonotypes were defined as sequences sharing the same inferred V gene, J gene, and CDR3 amino acid sequence. To compute the percentage overlap between repertoires, the number of shared unique clonotypes was divided by the size of the smaller repertoire. Repertoire richness was assessed with RTK rarefaction, the Chao1 estimator, and Recon v2.1 estimates of unobserved clonotypes. Generation probabilities were computed with OLGA for all TCRbeta clonotypes obtained by the gDNA method from several donors. TCRdb retrieved this table from immuneACCESS and kept in-frame rearrangements only. Not all clones are present; in checked studies, unresolved V genes account for under half, and no reason is known for the remainder. That table supplies the V and J calls and clone size; D and trimming were determined from the DNA. This sample comprises some 900,000 clones, 76% of them detected only once. Of the sample, roughly 1.5% is held by the ten largest clones.

This clone was recorded only once. Its antigen remains undetermined. No qualities accompany the bases; no much larger clone lies one base away. Taken from the germline V gene, the CDR1 and CDR2 loops are SGDLS and YYNGEE. V trim: 3 bases; J trim: 4 bases; unmatched bases: 6. Reading from cysteine to phenylalanine, the CDR3 counts 16 amino acids. Only the CDR3 region is kept as DNA, spanning 48 bases read in frame from base 1. Donors were healthy HIV-negative adults with no recently reported acute infections or vaccinations. Every donor was a Caucasian adult residing in Nashville, Tennessee, USA. Magnetic negative selection was used to enrich CD4+ T cells, after which naive cells were positively selected on CD45RA and the negative fraction became the memory subset. Blood was collected by leukapheresis, and PBMCs were isolated by Ficoll-Histopaque density gradient centrifugation and then cryopreserved in liquid nitrogen vapor phase. Analytical flow cytometry was used to check the purity and quantity of each magnetically sorted T cell population. Genomic DNA was isolated from each sorted fraction and quantified by UV absorbance on a Nanodrop 2000c.

Sequences were obtained from memory CD4+ T cells sorted from blood. Read against the paper, the sample's cell subset or site label means: CD45RA-negative fraction. The receptor comes from a man between 18 and 35 years old in good health. The sequence is built from TRBV9 and TRBJ2-1, and TRBD2 matches 11 of the central bases. The CDR3 protein sequence reads: CASSAGSSGGYNEQFF. In nucleotide form, the sequence is TGTGCCAGCAGCGCCGGGTCTAGCGGGGGGTACAATGAGCAGTTCTTC.